Below are 30 T cell receptor beta chains sequenced from a single sample in a study of CD8 T cells in ankylosing spondylitis. These receptors have no identified antigens. Using its own MiXCR run on the 5' RACE reads, TCRdb lists one record per CDR3 protein. The data hold 700,000 to 850,000 distinct CDR3 sequences, with 10% to 15% observed a single time. Study-wide points: Apparently characteristic of ankylosing spondylitis blood was a TCR beta motif (eight highly homologous variants).

Sequenced sample: blood, either unsorted or a sorted T cell fraction (not recorded which). The origin of the receptors is a male donor with ankylosing spondylitis.

This clonotype was counted many times. The gene calls are TRBV29-1 and TRBJ2-3; 7 nucleotides line up with TRBD2. Germline V gene lookup returns CDR1 SQVTM and CDR2 ANQGSEA. The CDR3 contains 14 residues. J lost 0 bases, V lost 2 bases, and 2 bases had no gene match. The CDR3 sequence: CSVELAASTDTQYF. The CDR3 DNA reads as TGCAGCGTTGAACTAGCGGCGAGCACAGATACGCAGTATTTT.

This chain connects TRBV4-1 to TRBJ2-4; no definite D call. V was trimmed by 1 base and J by 5 bases, leaving 6 bases between them. Per the germline V gene, CDR1 is MGHRA and CDR2 is YSYEKL. The length of the CDR3 is 13 residues. The CDR3, as DNA: TGCGCCAGCAGCCAAGCCGGCCAAAACATTCAGTACTTC. This gives the protein CASSQAGQNIQYF.

This clonotype was seen a few times. The CDR3 nucleotides read TGCGCCAGCAGGTTGACAGGGGGGTCAGATACGCAGTATTTT. Its protein is CASRLTGGSDTQYF. The gene calls are TRBV5-1 and TRBJ2-3, with 9 bases identical to TRBD1. Germline CDR1 SGHRS, CDR2 YFSETQ. This CDR3 contains 14 residues. V shed 5 bases and J 4 bases; nucleotides not matched to a gene: 5. Full variable domain (outside the CDR3, taken from reference TRBV5-1 and TRBJ2-3): KAGVTQTPRYLIKTRGQQVTLSCSPISGHRSVSWYQQTPGQGLQFLFEYFSETQRNKGNFPGRFSGRQFSNSRSEMNVSTLELGDSALYLCASRLTGGSDTQYFGPGTRLTVL.

The chain links TRBV28 to TRBJ2-2; D gene uncertain. The CDR3 is made up of 14 amino acids. With 5 bases removed from V and 4 bases from J, the gap between germline ends came to 11 bases. Germline CDR1 and CDR2: MDHEN and SYDVKM. CDR3 in amino acids: CASSPQRLTGELFF. The CDR3 DNA follows: TGTGCCAGCAGTCCTCAGCGCCTCACCGGGGAGCTGTTTTTT.

This clonotype was counted at least ten times. J is TRBJ1-1 and V is TRBV29-1, with 7 nucleotides matching TRBD1. The J segment lost 0 bases and the V segment lost 6 bases, leaving 7 bases of the junction unmatched. Germline CDR1 and CDR2: SQVTM and ANQGSEA. This CDR3 contains 14 residues. CDR3 nucleotide sequence: TGCAGCGTCCGAGGAGGGACAGTGAACACTGAAGCTTTCTTT. Its translation is CSVRGGTVNTEAFF. The whole variable domain, remainder taken from reference TRBV29-1 and TRBJ1-1, is SAVISQKPSRDICQRGTSLTIQCQVDSQVTMMFWYRQQPGQSLTLIATANQGSEATYESGFVIDKFPISRPNLTFSTLTVSNMSPEDSSIYLCSVRGGTVNTEAFFGQGTRLTVV.

The chain carries TRBV28 and TRBJ2-7; 8 nucleotides align to TRBD2. CDR1 and CDR2 from the germline V gene are MDHEN and SYDVKM. The CDR3 runs to 18 residues. V shed 6 bases and J 5 bases; nucleotides not matched to a gene: 21. The CDR3 region has the DNA TGTGCCAGCAGGCCTACGGGAGGCATGAGCGGGAGATGGAACGAGCAGTACTTC. Amino acid sequence: CASRPTGGMSGRWNEQYF.

In its sample, this clonotype was seen many times. The chain carries TRBV29-1 and TRBJ2-3; possibly TRBD1 or TRBD2 for D (5 bases each). The CDR3 length is 15 residues. The germline gives CDR1 SQVTM, CDR2 ANQGSEA. Trimming took 7 bases from V and 6 from J, leaving 23 bases between them. CDR3 nucleotide sequence: TGCAGCGGGGTACTGAGAGGAGGAGCAGGGGATACGCAGTATTTT. Translation: CSGVLRGGAGDTQYF.

This clonotype was observed many times. An end of the junction does not agree with germline; a read error may underlie this. The chain combines TRBV7-7 with TRBJ2-7, with 7 bases lining up with TRBD1. Germline V gene sequence: CDR1 SSHAT, CDR2 FNYEAQ (reference sequence). The CDR3 spans 15 residues. The CDR3 DNA sequence: TGTGCTAGCAGCTTACAGGGGATGGGGAACTACGAGCAGTACTTC. It codes for CASSLQGMGNYEQYF.

The genes are TRBV9 and TRBJ2-1; 11 nucleotides align to TRBD2. The trim removed 3 bases at V and 3 bases at J, leaving 2 bases unmatched. Germline assignment: CDR1 SGDLS and CDR2 YYNGEE. There are 15 residues in the CDR3. The DNA for the CDR3 is TGTGCCAGCAGCGAAACTAGCGGGAGCTACAATGAGCAGTTCTTC. It codes for CASSETSGSYNEQFF. The whole variable domain, filled in from reference TRBV9 and TRBJ2-1, reads DSGVTQTPKHLITATGQRVTLRCSPRSGDLSVYWYQQSLDQGLQFLIQYYNGEERAKGNILERFSAQQFPDLHSELNLSSLELGDSALYFCASSETSGSYNEQFFGPGTRLTVL.

This chain uses TRBV27 with TRBJ2-3; 10 bases map to TRBD2. The CDR3 has 15 amino acids. Germline CDR1 MNHEY, CDR2 SMNVEV (reference sequence). With 7 bases clipped from V and 3 bases from J, the junction kept 7 bases outside the gene matches. CDR3: CASTHLAGDTDTQYF. The DNA of the CDR3 is TGTGCCAGCACTCATCTAGCGGGGGATACAGATACGCAGTATTTT.

This clonotype was recorded at least ten times. V is TRBV20-1 and J is TRBJ2-5; the D gene is possibly TRBD2 (6 bases). Germline V gene sequence: CDR1 DFQATT, CDR2 SNEGSKA (reference sequence). CDR3 size: 16 residues. The V end lost 3 bases, the J end lost 5 bases, and 22 bases lay between the germline ends. CDR3 sequence: CSASGPGTYYGETQYF. CDR3 in DNA: TGCAGTGCTAGTGGACCCGGGACTTACTACGGCGAGACCCAGTACTTC.

The chain combines TRBV9 with TRBJ2-5; D gene unclear. V lost 4 bases and J 5 bases, leaving 15 bases between the germline ends. Per the germline V gene, CDR1 is SGDLS and CDR2 is YYNGEE. The CDR3 covers 14 residues. CDR3 coding DNA: TGTGCCAGCAGCCCTGGGGTCCCCTGGGAGACCCAGTACTTC. This gives the protein CASSPGVPWETQYF. The full variable domain, rest sourced from reference TRBV9 and TRBJ2-5, is DSGVTQTPKHLITATGQRVTLRCSPRSGDLSVYWYQQSLDQGLQFLIQYYNGEERAKGNILERFSAQQFPDLHSELNLSSLELGDSALYFCASSPGVPWETQYFGPGTRLLVL.

This clonotype was picked up many times. Written as DNA, the CDR3 is TGTGCCATCAGTGAGTCGAGAGGGAGGGGCACCGGGGAGCTGTTTTTT. This codes for CAISESRGRGTGELFF. The chain couples TRBV10-3 to TRBJ2-2, with 7 bases lining up with TRBD2. The CDR3 extends over 16 amino acids. V was pared by 0 bases and J by 4 bases, with 5 bases of the junction left unmatched. Germline V gene data show CDR1 as ENHRY and CDR2 as SYGVKD.

This clonotype was counted only a few times. V usage is TRBV20-1 and J usage is TRBJ2-3; either TRBD1 or TRBD2 may fit D (7 bases each). Deletions cut 6 bases from V and 3 bases from J, with 19 bases between. Germline loops: CDR1 DFQATT, CDR2 SNEGSKA (reference sequence). CDR3 length equals 15 residues. DNA for the CDR3: TGCAGTGCCACCAGGGGGGGAGAAGGTACAGATACGCAGTATTTT. This codes for CSATRGGEGTDTQYF.

V gene TRBV5-5 combines with J gene TRBJ1-1; 7 bases map to TRBD1. Germline V gives CDR1 SGHKS, CDR2 YYEKEE (reference sequence). Unmatched junction bases numbered 9, after V lost 7 bases and J lost 3 bases. The CDR3 totals 14 residues. The CDR3 reads CASFPRGRDTEAFF. The CDR3 DNA is TGTGCCAGCTTCCCGAGGGGGCGGGACACTGAAGCTTTCTTT.

This clonotype turned up a few times. The chain has TRBV20-1 and TRBJ2-5; possibly TRBD1 or TRBD2 for D (7 bases each). V was clipped by 5 bases and J by 5 bases, with 24 bases between them. The CDR3 sequence is 16 residues long. Germline V gene lookup returns CDR1 DFQATT and CDR2 SNEGSKA (reference sequence). The CDR3 reads CSALPVREGAGETQYF. The DNA for the CDR3 is TGCAGTGCTCTCCCAGTCAGGGAGGGGGCTGGGGAGACCCAGTACTTC.

The chain links TRBV15 to TRBJ1-4; the match to TRBD1 covers 8 bases. CDR1 and CDR2 (germline): LNHNV, YYDKDF (reference sequence). With V trimmed by 0 bases and J by 10 bases, 7 bases remained unmatched. The CDR3 has 15 residues. The CDR3 sequence is CATSRDDGQGGKLFF. DNA for the CDR3: TGTGCCACCAGCAGAGATGACGGACAGGGTGGAAAACTGTTTTTT.

There are many counts of this clonotype. This chain links TRBV5-1 with TRBJ2-7; 7 nucleotides align to TRBD2. Trimming removed 0 bases from V and 3 bases from J; junction bases left unmatched: 6. Per germline, CDR1 SGHRS and CDR2 YFSETQ. The CDR3 covers 15 residues. CDR3 DNA: TGCGCCAGCAGCTTGGGCTTCGGCGGGAGCTACGAGCAGTACTTC. Its translation is CASSLGFGGSYEQYF.

V and J are TRBV28 and TRBJ2-7; D possibly corresponds to TRBD2 (5 bases). V was shortened by 6 bases and J by 7 bases, with 16 bases between the two germline ends. The CDR3 is 13 residues long. CDR1 and CDR2 from the germline V gene are MDHEN and SYDVKM. CDR3 loop: CASRSPSPGEQYF. The CDR3 DNA sequence: TGTGCCAGCAGATCCCCCAGCCCGGGGGAGCAGTACTTC.

V gene TRBV27 combines with J gene TRBJ2-3; possibly TRBD1 for D (6 bases). This CDR3 has 16 amino acids. Trimming left V 5 bases short and J 3 bases short, with 18 bases between. Germline lookup yields CDR1 MNHEY and CDR2 SMNVEV (reference sequence). CDR3 nucleotides: TGTGCCAGCAGTCCCCGAACAGGGCTTAGAACAGATACGCAGTATTTT. It translates to CASSPRTGLRTDTQYF.

The sample holds many counts of this clonotype. The J gene is TRBJ1-1, the V gene TRBV7-9; D ambiguous. The CDR3 length is 15 residues. V lost 5 bases to trimming and J lost 0 bases, with 13 bases between them. In germline, CDR1 is SEHNR, CDR2 FQNEAQ (reference sequence). The CDR3 sequence is CASSLSGLMNTEAFF. The CDR3 DNA reads TGTGCCAGCAGCCTATCCGGACTGATGAACACTGAAGCTTTCTTT.

This clonotype was picked up a small number of times. The chain is built from TRBV2 and TRBJ1-2; D unresolved. CDR3 size: 12 residues. Germline lookup yields CDR1 SNHLY and CDR2 FYNNEI. Trimming shortened V by 3 bases and J by 4 bases, and 6 bases separated the two germline ends. The CDR3 is CASSENGYGYTF. The CDR3 region has the DNA TGTGCCAGCAGTGAGAACGGCTATGGCTACACCTTC.

This clonotype was seen many times. The chain joins TRBV7-2 to TRBJ2-7; no clear D. V was clipped by 1 base and J by 3 bases, with 13 bases between them. The CDR3 contains 15 residues. The germline CDR1 and CDR2 sequences are SGHTA and FQGNSA. CDR3 DNA: TGTGCCAGCAGCTTAGTGCGCGGAAACCTCTACGAGCAGTACTTC. Translating gives CASSLVRGNLYEQYF.

V and J are TRBV11-2 and TRBJ1-2; unclear D gene. The CDR3 totals 13 residues. CDR1 and CDR2 (germline): SGHAT, FQNNGV. Trimming removed 5 bases from V and 4 bases from J, with 11 bases in between. CDR3 in amino acids: CASSPQRGYGYTF. The CDR3 DNA follows: TGTGCCAGCAGCCCTCAGAGAGGCTATGGCTACACCTTC.

The rearrangement joins TRBV27 to TRBJ1-5, with D possibly TRBD1 on 6 matching bases. The CDR3 is 13 amino acids. CDR1 is MNHEY and CDR2 is SMNVEV in the germline V gene (reference sequence). V was cut by 10 bases and J by 5 bases, with 15 bases left in between. This chain's CDR3 is CAMVGGLDQPQHF. CDR3 coding DNA: TGTGCCATGGTAGGGGGGCTCGATCAGCCCCAGCATTTT.

The table lists this clonotype with a few counts. The chain carries TRBV4-2 and TRBJ2-5, with 10 positions matching TRBD2. The J segment lost 5 bases and the V segment lost 1 base, leaving 4 bases of the junction unmatched. The CDR3 is made up of 15 amino acids. Germline CDR1 and CDR2: LGHNA and YNFKEQ. The CDR3 DNA follows: TGTGCCAGCAGCCAAGGAACAGCGGGAGGGGAGACCCAGTACTTC. Protein sequence: CASSQGTAGGETQYF.

The chain employs TRBV3-1 and TRBJ1-5; D is unclear. Per germline, CDR1 LGHDT and CDR2 YNNKEL (reference sequence). The CDR3 runs 14 residues. Trimming removed 0 bases at V and 5 bases at J, with 8 bases between. The CDR3 nucleotides are TGTGCCAGCAGCCAAGATCGTACCGATCAGCCCCAGCATTTT. Residues: CASSQDRTDQPQHF.

This clonotype was picked up a small number of times. The V call is TRBV12-3 or TRBV12-4, the J call TRBJ2-7; TRBD1 aligns across 8 bases. The CDR3 has 17 residues. J lost 5 bases, V lost 3 bases, and 15 bases had no gene match. This CDR3 reads CASSFWVVDRGSHEQYF. DNA for the CDR3: TGTGCCAGCAGTTTTTGGGTGGTCGACAGGGGTAGCCACGAGCAGTACTTC.

The V call is TRBV11-2, the J call TRBJ2-1; 11 nucleotides agree with TRBD2. The CDR3 spans 17 residues. Trimming cost V 3 bases and J 5 bases; bases outside gene matches: 9. The V gene's germline CDR1 is SGHAT and CDR2 FQNNGV. CDR3 region: CASSFIREGLADNEQFF. CDR3 sequence (DNA): TGTGCCAGCAGCTTTATTCGGGAGGGACTAGCGGACAATGAGCAGTTCTTC. Combining the CDR3 with reference TRBV11-2 and TRBJ2-1 gives the whole variable domain EAGVAQSPRYKIIEKRQSVAFWCNPISGHATLYWYQQILGQGPKLLIQFQNNGVVDDSQLPKDRFSAERLKGVDSTLKIQPAKLEDSAVYLCASSFIREGLADNEQFFGPGTRLTVL.

This chain's CDR3 is CASSDGTEEFTDTQYF. The CDR3, as DNA: TGTGCCAGCAGTGACGGGACAGAGGAGTTCACAGATACGCAGTATTTT. The rearrangement uses TRBV25-1 and TRBJ2-3; 7 nucleotides match TRBD1. The germline V gene has CDR1 MGHDK and CDR2 SYGVNS. CDR3 length equals 16 residues. Trimming took 3 bases from V and 2 from J; bases not matched to a gene: 8.